This T cell receptor (beta chain) was captured by sequencing in a study of PD-1 blockade in classical Hodgkin lymphoma. The study, taken as a whole, reports: Reasons behind the repertoire differences stay unclear, perhaps disease activity or earlier therapy. Nivolumab initiated under 1 year post-ASCT led to patient exclusion. Newly diagnosed patients had diversity similar to the baseline diversity of complete responders.

As concerns this clone: Its specificity is unknown.

Trimming cost V 10 bases and J 1 base, with 13 bases left between them. Germline V gene lookup returns CDR1 MNHNS and CDR2 SASEGT. The CDR3 is 13 residues long. Time point defined: cycle 4 day 1 (C4D1), after five to seven weeks of nivolumab. Every patient experienced relapse after autologous stem cell transplantation, and brentuximab vedotin exposure varied. From thawed PBMCs, CD8+ T cells were isolated by magnetic negative selection. The best responses consisted of complete response, partial response or progressive disease. Method: immunoSEQ multiplex PCR; TCRdb's copy keeps in-frame clones and lacks some. Among approximately 16,000 clones listed, about 89% were seen once.

The genes are TRBV6-1 and TRBJ2-5; perhaps TRBD1 as D (6 bases). The origin of this receptor is a human donor with classical Hodgkin lymphoma. This material consisted of CD8+ T cells from blood, taken before the fourth cycle of nivolumab. This CDR3 is CATWDISQETQYF. CDR3 DNA sequence: TGTGCCACCTGGGACATTTCCCAAGAGACCCAGTACTTC.